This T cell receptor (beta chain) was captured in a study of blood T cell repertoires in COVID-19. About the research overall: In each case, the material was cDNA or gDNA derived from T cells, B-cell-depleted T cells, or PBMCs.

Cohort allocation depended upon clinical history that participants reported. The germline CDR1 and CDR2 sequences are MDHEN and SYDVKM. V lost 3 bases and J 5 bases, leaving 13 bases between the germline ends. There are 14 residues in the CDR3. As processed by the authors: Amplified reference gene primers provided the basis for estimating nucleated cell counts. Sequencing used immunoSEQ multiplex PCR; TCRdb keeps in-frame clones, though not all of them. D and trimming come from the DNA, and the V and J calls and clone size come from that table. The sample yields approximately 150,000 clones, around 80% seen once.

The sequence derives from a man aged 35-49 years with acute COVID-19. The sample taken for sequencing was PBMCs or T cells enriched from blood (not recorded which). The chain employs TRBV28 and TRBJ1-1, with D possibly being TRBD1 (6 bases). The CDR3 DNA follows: TGTGCCAGCAGTTTTGGGGGGGGGCGGACTGAAGCTTTCTTT. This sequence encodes CASSFGGGRTEAFF.